One T cell receptor beta chain is described in this entry. CDR3 length equals 13 residues. Germline-derived CDR1 and CDR2 are SGHKS and YYEKEE (reference sequence). The V and J ends lost 4 bases and 5 bases respectively, with 10 bases between them. PCR primers comprised 60 Vbeta and 13 Jbeta primers. Sequenced by immunoSEQ multiplex PCR; TCRdb stores in-frame clones only, minus some. Among 120,000 to 150,000 clones listed, about 82% were seen once. This sample is part of a study of cytomegalovirus exposure and HLA in healthy donors. The chain carries TRBV5-5 and TRBJ1-5; possibly TRBD1 for D (5 bases). This clonotype originated in a woman between 40 and 50 years old in good health and CMV-seropositive. The sequenced sample was PBMCs. The CDR3 loop is CASSGLGDQPQHF. The CDR3, as DNA: TGTGCCAGCAGCGGGTTAGGGGATCAGCCCCAGCATTTT.